The subject of this entry is one TCR beta chain. The sample originates from a study of OX40 agonist ivuxolimab in advanced cancers. Clones were read by immunoSEQ multiplex PCR, and TCRdb kept only the in-frame ones, dropping some. The sample carries fewer than 200,000 clones, roughly 92% recorded once. V lost 5 bases and J 2 bases, leaving 7 bases between the germline ends. CDR1 is MNHNY and CDR2 is SVGAGI in the germline V gene (reference sequence). This CDR3 is built from 13 residues. The sequence came from an adult with an advanced solid tumor such as melanoma, head and neck, liver or kidney cancer. Source: CD4+ or CD8+ T cells sorted from blood, taken in a trial of the OX40 agonist ivuxolimab. The rearrangement uses TRBV6-6 and TRBJ1-3; possibly TRBD1 for D (6 bases). The CDR3 region has the DNA TGTGCCAGCAGTACAGGGACTGGAAACACCATATATTTT. Protein sequence: CASSTGTGNTIYF.